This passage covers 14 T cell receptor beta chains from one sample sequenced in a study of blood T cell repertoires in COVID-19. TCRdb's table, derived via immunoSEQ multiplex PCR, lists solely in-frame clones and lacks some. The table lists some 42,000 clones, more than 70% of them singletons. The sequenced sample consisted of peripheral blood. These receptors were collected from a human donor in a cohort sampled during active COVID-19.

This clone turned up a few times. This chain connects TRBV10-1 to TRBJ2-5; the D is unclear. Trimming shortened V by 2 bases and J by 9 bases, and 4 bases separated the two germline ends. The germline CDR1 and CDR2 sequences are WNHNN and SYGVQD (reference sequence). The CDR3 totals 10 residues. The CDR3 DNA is TGCGCCAGCAGTGAGGAGGCCCAGTACTTC. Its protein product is CASSEEAQYF.

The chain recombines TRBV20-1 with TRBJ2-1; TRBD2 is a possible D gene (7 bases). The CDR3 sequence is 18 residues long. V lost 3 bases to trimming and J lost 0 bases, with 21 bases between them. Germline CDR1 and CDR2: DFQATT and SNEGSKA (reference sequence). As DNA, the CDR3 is TGCAGTGCTAGTCGGGGGGCCATAAGAAGCTTCTCCTACAATGAGCAGTTCTTC. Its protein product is CSASRGAIRSFSYNEQFF.

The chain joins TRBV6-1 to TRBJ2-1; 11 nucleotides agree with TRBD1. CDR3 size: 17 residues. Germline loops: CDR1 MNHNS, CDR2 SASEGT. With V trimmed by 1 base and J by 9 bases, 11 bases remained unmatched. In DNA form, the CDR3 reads TGTGCCAGCAGTGAAGGGTCGTGGGGACAGGGGGAGAGTGAGCAGTTCTTC. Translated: CASSEGSWGQGESEQFF.

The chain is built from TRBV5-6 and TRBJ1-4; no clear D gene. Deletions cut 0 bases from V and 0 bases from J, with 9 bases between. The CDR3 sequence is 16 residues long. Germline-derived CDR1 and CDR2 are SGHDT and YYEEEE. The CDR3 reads CASSLVSRTTNEKLFF. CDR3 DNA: TGTGCCAGCAGCTTGGTTTCCAGGACAACTAATGAAAAACTGTTTTTT.

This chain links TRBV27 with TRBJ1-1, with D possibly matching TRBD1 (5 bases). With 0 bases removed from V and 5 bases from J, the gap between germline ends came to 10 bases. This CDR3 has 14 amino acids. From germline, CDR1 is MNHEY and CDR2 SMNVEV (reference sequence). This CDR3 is CASSLSGAKTEAFF. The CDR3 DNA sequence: TGTGCCAGCAGTTTATCAGGGGCGAAAACTGAAGCTTTCTTT.

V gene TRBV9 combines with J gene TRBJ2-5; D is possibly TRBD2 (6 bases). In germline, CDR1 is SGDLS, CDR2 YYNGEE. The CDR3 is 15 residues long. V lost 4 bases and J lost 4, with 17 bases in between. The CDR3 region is CASSTQGGNLETQYF. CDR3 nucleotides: TGTGCCAGCAGCACCCAAGGAGGGAATCTAGAGACCCAGTACTTC.

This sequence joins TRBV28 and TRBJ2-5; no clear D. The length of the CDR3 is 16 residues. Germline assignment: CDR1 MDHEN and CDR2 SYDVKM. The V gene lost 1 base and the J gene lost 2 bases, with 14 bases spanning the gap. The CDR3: CASSLSPQVPQETQYF. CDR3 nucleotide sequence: TGTGCCAGCAGTTTATCCCCGCAGGTTCCACAAGAGACCCAGTACTTC.

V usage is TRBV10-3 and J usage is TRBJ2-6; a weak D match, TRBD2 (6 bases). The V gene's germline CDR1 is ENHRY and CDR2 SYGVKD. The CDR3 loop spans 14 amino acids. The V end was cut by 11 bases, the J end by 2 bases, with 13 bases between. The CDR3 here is CASGGRPGANVLTF. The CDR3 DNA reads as TGTGCCTCAGGAGGGAGACCTGGGGCCAACGTCCTGACTTTC.

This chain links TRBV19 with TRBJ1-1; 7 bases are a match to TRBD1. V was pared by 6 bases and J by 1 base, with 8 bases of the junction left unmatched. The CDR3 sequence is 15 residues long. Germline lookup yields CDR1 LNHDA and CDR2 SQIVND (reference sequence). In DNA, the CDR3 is TGTGCCAGTAGACCCCAGACAGGGACGAACACTGAAGCTTTCTTT. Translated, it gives CASRPQTGTNTEAFF.

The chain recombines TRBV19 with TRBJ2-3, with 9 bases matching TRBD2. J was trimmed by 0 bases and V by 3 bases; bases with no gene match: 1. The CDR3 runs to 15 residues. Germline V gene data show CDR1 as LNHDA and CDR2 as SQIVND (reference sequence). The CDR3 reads CASSIGLASTDTQYF. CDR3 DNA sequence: TGTGCCAGTAGTATCGGACTAGCGAGCACAGATACGCAGTATTTT.

The CDR3 protein is CATSVQGELRSYEQYF. CDR3 DNA sequence: TGTGCCACCAGTGTCCAGGGGGAGTTGAGGTCCTACGAGCAGTACTTC. The chain couples TRBV24-1 to TRBJ2-7, with 7 bases identical to TRBD1. Germline V gene data show CDR1 as KGHDR and CDR2 as SFDVKD. With 5 bases clipped from V and 1 base from J, the junction kept 10 bases outside the gene matches. This CDR3 has 16 amino acids.

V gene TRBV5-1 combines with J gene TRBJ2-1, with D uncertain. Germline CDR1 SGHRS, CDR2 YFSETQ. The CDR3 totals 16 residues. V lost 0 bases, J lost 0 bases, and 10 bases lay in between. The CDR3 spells CASSLVRTASYNEQFF. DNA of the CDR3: TGCGCCAGCAGCTTGGTTCGAACAGCCTCCTACAATGAGCAGTTCTTC.

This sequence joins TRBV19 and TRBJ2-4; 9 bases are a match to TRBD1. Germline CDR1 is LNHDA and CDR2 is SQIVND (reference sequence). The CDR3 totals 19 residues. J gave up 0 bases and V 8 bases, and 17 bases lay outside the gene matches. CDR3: CASGSGTGTAILAKNIQYF. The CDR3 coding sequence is TGTGCCAGTGGTTCCGGGACAGGGACGGCGATTCTAGCCAAAAACATTCAGTACTTC.

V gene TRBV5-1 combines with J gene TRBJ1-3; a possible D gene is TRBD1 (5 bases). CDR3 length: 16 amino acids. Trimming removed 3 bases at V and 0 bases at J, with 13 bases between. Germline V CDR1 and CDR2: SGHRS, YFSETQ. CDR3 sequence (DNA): TGCGCCAGCAGCTGGGAGGGACGGCTCTCTGGAAACACCATATATTTT. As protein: CASSWEGRLSGNTIYF.